This TCR beta chain is drawn from a study of neoadjuvant anti-PD-1 for oral cavity cancer (dated by TCRdb to the early 2020s). A note on the overall study: Three to four biweekly doses of nivolumab at 3 mg/kg were mostly administered to patients before curative-intent surgical resection. A fourth nivolumab dose was given around day 43 to patients without progression, and definitive surgical resection was performed in those patients on days 50-56. The parent correlative cohort included roughly 13 patients, with an approximately 34% response rate. Patients with complete response, partial response or stable disease by RECIST 1.1 were defined as responders, whereas patients with progression were defined as non-responders.

For deep sequencing, PBMC libraries mostly used about 490 ng of input genomic DNA, with six replicates for each sample. Following the manufacturer's instructions, the team built TCRbeta libraries using the immunoSEQ hsTCRbeta kit. An Illumina NovaSeq 6000 S4 flow cell was used to sequence the final libraries, which had first been combined to 3 nM. On the authors' methods: The immunoSEQ Analyzer was used for raw data preprocessing and quality control. The analysis was limited to productive rearrangements, and each clonotype was defined by a unique CDR3 amino acid sequence. Repertoire clonality was estimated as the Gini-Simpson index, which was computed with the R package tcR. Student's t test was used to compare Gini indices, and Pearson correlation was used to assess associations with tumor size change. Imported from immuneACCESS, the table was reduced by TCRdb to in-frame sequences with V and J called. These copies leave out some clones; in studies compared against another copy, an unresolved V gene accounts for under half, and the cause of the remainder is not known. V, J and clone size reflect that table, while D and trimming were determined from the DNA. This sample lists 75,000 to 100,000 clones; roughly four fifths were detected once. Clones ranked in the top ten supply 2.5% to 3.5% of the sample.

V is shortened by 0 bases, J by 5 bases, and the region joining them spans 9 bases. Spanning cysteine to phenylalanine, the CDR3 consists of 13 amino acids. Only CDR3 DNA remains: 39 bases, in frame from the first base. CDR1 GTSNPN and CDR2 SVGIG were looked up in the germline V gene (reference sequence). In regard to this clone: Its antigen is currently not known. Nothing much larger sits one base from this clone, and base qualities are not available.

What the work shows at the level of the full study, not this receptor alone: A higher pretreatment blood Treg/Th17 ratio correlated with both higher pretreatment blood TCRbeta clonality and lower post-treatment tumor TCRbeta clonality. Within PBMCs, T cell clonality (Gini index) was significantly higher in non-responders than responders after neoadjuvant nivolumab. Only a few patients per response group were included in the TCR analyses, and the authors called for validation in larger cohorts.

The time point label, as the study defines it: before neoadjuvant nivolumab. Patients were newly diagnosed with stage II-IVA oral cavity squamous cell carcinoma and had received no prior systemic or radiation treatment. Everyone in the cohort had locally advanced, HPV-negative oral cavity squamous cell carcinoma. Peripheral blood mononuclear cells were analyzed directly and were not maintained or expanded in culture. Samples were obtained from a longitudinal correlative study of a single-arm phase II trial of neoadjuvant nivolumab in oral cavity squamous cell carcinoma. Subject-matched pre- and post-treatment PBMCs and tumors from three responders and three non-responders were subjected to genomic DNA-based TCRbeta sequencing. Peripheral blood mononuclear cells were drawn once before nivolumab treatment and a second time after treatment, when surgery took place. The Maxwell RSC DNA from Cells kit was used to extract genomic DNA from PBMCs.

This TCR was sampled from a person aged 40 to 85 with oral cavity squamous cell carcinoma. The chain is encoded by TRBV30 joined to TRBJ2-3; tentative D gene TRBD2, with 6 bases matching. Specimen: PBMCs, collected before nivolumab (anti-PD-1) treatment. This receptor has the CDR3 CAWSVRRGDTQYF. The DNA is TGTGCCTGGAGTGTACGGAGGGGAGATACGCAGTATTTT.